A selection of T cell receptor beta chains follows, all from one sample in a study of Ad26.COV2.S vaccination and SARS-CoV-2 variants. Profiling relied on immunoSEQ multiplex PCR, and the TCRdb table lists in-frame clones only, not all of them. The sample has over 90,000 clones, roughly 75% seen once; the top ten hold approximately 15%. The sample in question was peripheral blood, obtained after recovery from COVID-19. The source of these receptors is a human donor who had recovered from COVID-19. The CDR3 runs from the conserved cysteine through the conserved F or W. The D gene is left open where the match is weak. Clone sizes are given selectively: once, few, many, or a class where the clone is expanded.

TRBJ1-5,.,TRBV12-3/TRBV12-4,.,CASSRVNQPQHF,TGTGCCAGCAGTAGAGTCAATCAGCCCCAGCATTTT
TRBJ1-1,once,TRBV15,.,CATSRDFQPNTEAFF,TGTGCCACCAGCAGAGATTTTCAACCGAACACTGAAGCTTTCTTT
TRBJ2-1,.,TRBV7-2,.,CASSQSTSSSEQFF,TGTGCCAGCAGCCAAAGTACTAGTTCGTCTGAGCAGTTCTTC
TRBJ1-5,.,TRBV2,.,CASSEALGGNQPQHF,TGTGCCAGCAGTGAAGCGCTCGGGGGCAATCAGCCCCAGCATTTT
TRBJ2-1,.,TRBV15,.,CATSRSWDEQFF,TGTGCCACCAGCAGGTCTTGGGATGAGCAGTTCTTC
TRBJ1-2,few,TRBV6-2/TRBV6-3,.,CASSYKGVVYFDGYTF,TGTGCCAGCAGTTACAAAGGGGTTGTATATTTTGATGGCTACACCTTC
TRBJ2-5,.,TRBV7-7,TRBD1,CASSLAGTGDGTQYF,TGTGCCAGCAGCTTAGCCGGGACAGGGGATGGGACCCAGTACTTC
TRBJ1-1,.,TRBV7-2,.,CASSYDSPSMNTEAFF,TGTGCCAGCAGTTACGACAGCCCAAGCATGAACACTGAAGCTTTCTTT
TRBJ2-3,.,TRBV2,.,CASSVEGDPRATDTQYF,TGTGCCAGCAGTGTAGAGGGTGACCCCAGGGCCACAGATACGCAGTATTTT
TRBJ2-1,.,TRBV27,.,CASNYFDRLNEQFF,TGTGCCAGCAACTACTTCGACAGGTTGAATGAGCAGTTCTTC
TRBJ1-6,.,TRBV27,TRBD1,CASSPYRGSPLHF,TGTGCCAGCAGTCCATACAGGGGCTCACCCCTCCACTTT
TRBJ2-7,.,TRBV11-2,TRBD1,CASSATGTGVNEQYF,TGTGCCAGCAGCGCTACCGGGACAGGGGTGAACGAGCAGTACTTC
TRBJ2-5,.,TRBV6-5,.,CASSNGVETQYF,TGTGCCAGCAGCAACGGAGTGGAGACCCAGTACTTC
TRBJ2-1,.,TRBV12-3/TRBV12-4,.,CASSSQLYNEQFF,TGTGCCAGCAGTTCCCAACTATACAATGAGCAGTTCTTC
TRBJ2-1,few,TRBV7-9,TRBD2,CASSRALAGGYNEQFF,TGTGCCAGCAGCAGAGCCTTAGCGGGGGGGTACAATGAGCAGTTCTTC
TRBJ1-5,.,TRBV28,.,CASRVRTGHPNQPQHF,TGTGCCAGCAGAGTAAGAACCGGACATCCCAATCAGCCCCAGCATTTT
TRBJ2-7,.,TRBV5-1,TRBD2,CASGSASGVSYEQYF,TGCGCCAGCGGGTCGGCTAGCGGGGTCTCCTACGAGCAGTACTTC
TRBJ1-5,.,TRBV6-2/TRBV6-3,.,CASSFRRYSNQPQHF,TGTGCCAGCAGCTTCCGACGGTATAGCAATCAGCCCCAGCATTTT
TRBJ2-1,.,TRBV21-1,.,CASSKGGGLTPSYNEQFF,TGTGCCAGCAGCAAAGGGGGCGGGTTAACTCCTTCCTACAATGAGCAGTTCTTC
TRBJ2-7,.,TRBV7-7,.,CASSFSEGYEQYF,TGTGCCAGCAGCTTTAGCGAGGGCTACGAGCAGTACTTC
TRBJ1-3,once,TRBV30,.,CAWSYSGNTIYF,TGTGCCTGGAGCTACTCTGGAAACACCATATATTTT
TRBJ2-1,.,TRBV7-2,TRBD2,CASGSGGAGRNEQFF,TGTGCCAGCGGTAGCGGGGGGGCCGGACGCAATGAGCAGTTCTTC
TRBJ2-3,once,TRBV5-5,.,CASSLASRSTDTQYF,TGTGCCAGCAGCTTGGCCTCCCGCAGCACAGATACGCAGTATTTT
TRBJ1-5,.,TRBV21-1,.,CASSRTRDRDTPQHF,TGTGCCAGCAGCCGCACCCGGGACAGGGACACGCCCCAGCATTTT
TRBJ1-2,.,TRBV18,.,CASSPTSNYGYTF,TGTGCCAGCTCACCAACATCTAACTATGGCTACACCTTC
TRBJ2-2,.,TRBV6-1,.,CASSETGTGELFF,TGTGCCAGCAGTGAAACTGGGACCGGGGAGCTGTTTTTT
TRBJ2-6,.,TRBV19,.,CASSIGSSGANVLTF,TGTGCCAGTAGTATCGGGAGCTCTGGGGCCAACGTCCTGACTTTC